This T cell receptor (beta chain) was sequenced for a study of lymphopenia after photon versus proton radiotherapy. Assay used: immunoSEQ multiplex PCR; TCRdb lists only in-frame clones, some missing. The repertoire includes approximately 30,000 clones, over 75% of them detected once, and around 30% sits in the top ten. The CDR3 has 15 amino acids. V was pared by 6 bases and J by 0 bases, with 9 bases between. Germline V gene data show CDR1 as MRHNA and CDR2 as SNTAGT. Overall study results and limits: Photon-treated patients lost naive T cells and TCR diversity; proton-treated stayed stable.

Note on this clone: Its antigen is undetermined.

This chain connects TRBV6-4 to TRBJ2-6; D uncertain. This TCR was sampled from a man in his fifties with gastric cancer. The input for sequencing was peripheral blood, taken from a patient treated with photon-based radiotherapy. Here the CDR3 reads CASRPSDSGANVLTF. CDR3 nucleotides: TGTGCCAGCAGACCTTCCGACTCTGGGGCCAACGTCCTGACTTTC.